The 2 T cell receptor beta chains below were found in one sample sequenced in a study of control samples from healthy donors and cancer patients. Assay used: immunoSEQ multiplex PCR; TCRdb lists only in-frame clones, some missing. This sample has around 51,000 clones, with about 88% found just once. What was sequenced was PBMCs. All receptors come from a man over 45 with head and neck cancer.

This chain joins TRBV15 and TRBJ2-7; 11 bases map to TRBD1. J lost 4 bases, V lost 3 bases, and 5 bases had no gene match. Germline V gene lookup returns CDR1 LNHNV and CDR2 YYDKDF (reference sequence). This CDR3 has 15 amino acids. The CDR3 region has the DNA TGTGCCACCAGCAGGGATGGACAGGGGGCGTACGAGCAGTACTTC. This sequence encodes CATSRDGQGAYEQYF.

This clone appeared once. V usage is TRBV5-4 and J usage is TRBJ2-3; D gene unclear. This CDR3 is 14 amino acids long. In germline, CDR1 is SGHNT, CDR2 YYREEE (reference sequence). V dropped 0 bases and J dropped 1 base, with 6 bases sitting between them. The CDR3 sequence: CASSLGWGTDTQYF. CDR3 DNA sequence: TGTGCCAGCAGCTTGGGCTGGGGCACAGATACGCAGTATTTT.